This T cell receptor beta chain was sequenced during a study of CD8 T cells in Susac syndrome. About the study: Sequenced Susac syndrome patients included over 5 with clinically active disease and eight in remission.

Reverse transcription of roughly 0.5 to 1 ug RNA was carried out with random hexamers. TCRdb itself ran the immunoSEQ multiplex PCR reads through MiXCR, one entry per CDR3 protein. The sample carries 100,000 to 150,000 distinct CDR3 sequences, around 94% recorded once. Trimming pared 0 bases from V and 3 bases from J, leaving 12 bases between. CDR3 length equals 16 residues. Germline lookup yields CDR1 SGDLS and CDR2 YYNGEE. Blood CD8+ and CD4+ T cells underwent high-throughput TCR beta sequencing. In Susac syndrome patients, recently defined diagnostic criteria for definite or probable disease were met.

The source is a human donor with Susac syndrome. Sequencing was performed on CD8+ T cells from PBMCs. The chain uses TRBV9 and TRBJ2-2; D might be TRBD2 (6 bases). CDR3 nucleotides: TGTGCCAGCAGCGTAGAACTAGCCTGGGACACCGGGGAGCTGTTTTTT. It translates to CASSVELAWDTGELFF.